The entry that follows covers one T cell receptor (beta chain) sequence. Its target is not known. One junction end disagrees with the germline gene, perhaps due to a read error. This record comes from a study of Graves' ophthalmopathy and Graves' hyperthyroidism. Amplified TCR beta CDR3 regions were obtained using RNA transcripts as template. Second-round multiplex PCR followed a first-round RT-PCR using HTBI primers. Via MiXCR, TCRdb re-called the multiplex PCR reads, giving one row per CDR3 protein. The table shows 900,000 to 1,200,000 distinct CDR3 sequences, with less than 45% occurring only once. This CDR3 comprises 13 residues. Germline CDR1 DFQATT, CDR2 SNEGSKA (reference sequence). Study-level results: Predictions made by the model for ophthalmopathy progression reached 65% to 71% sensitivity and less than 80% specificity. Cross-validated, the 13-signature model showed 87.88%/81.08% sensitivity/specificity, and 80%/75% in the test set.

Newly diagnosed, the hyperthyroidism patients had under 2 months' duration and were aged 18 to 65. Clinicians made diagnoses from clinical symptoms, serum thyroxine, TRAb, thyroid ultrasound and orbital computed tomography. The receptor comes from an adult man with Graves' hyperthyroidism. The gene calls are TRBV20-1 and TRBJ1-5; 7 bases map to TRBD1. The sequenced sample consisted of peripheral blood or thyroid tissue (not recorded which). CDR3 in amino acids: CSASRQGNQPHHF. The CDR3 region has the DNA TGCAGTGCTAGTAGACAGGGCAATCAGCCCCATCATTTT.